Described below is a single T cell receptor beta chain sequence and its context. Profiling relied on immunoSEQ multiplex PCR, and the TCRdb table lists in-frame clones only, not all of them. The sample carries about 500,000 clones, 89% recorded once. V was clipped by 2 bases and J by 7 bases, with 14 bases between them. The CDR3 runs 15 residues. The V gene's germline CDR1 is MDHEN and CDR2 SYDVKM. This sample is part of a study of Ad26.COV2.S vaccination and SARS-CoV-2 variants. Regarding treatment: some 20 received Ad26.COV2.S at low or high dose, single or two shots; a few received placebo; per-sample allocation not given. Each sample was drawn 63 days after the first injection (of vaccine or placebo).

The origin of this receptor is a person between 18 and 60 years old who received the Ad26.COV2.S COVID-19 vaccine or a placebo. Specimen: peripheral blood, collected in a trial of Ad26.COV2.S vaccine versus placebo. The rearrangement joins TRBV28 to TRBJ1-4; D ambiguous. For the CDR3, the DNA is TGTGCCAGCAGTTTAGGTCAGCAAATAGGTGAAAAACTGTTTTTT. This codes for CASSLGQQIGEKLFF.